The 28 T cell receptor beta chains below were found in one sample sequenced in a study of identical twins. TCRdb fed the 5' RACE reads into MiXCR, producing one record per CDR3 protein. The sample includes 700,000 or so distinct CDR3 sequences, about 20% of them seen just once. These data also featured in a second study, about T cells expressing NK-cell markers.

The specimen was PBMCs. Receptors originate from a woman under 30 in good health.

The chain combines TRBV29-1 with TRBJ2-7, with D unclear. CDR1 SQVTM and CDR2 ANQGSEA come from the germline V gene. V lost 6 bases and J lost 6, with 18 bases in between. CDR3 length equals 13 residues. The CDR3 protein is CSVVPGPEREQYF. CDR3 coding DNA: TGCAGCGTCGTCCCGGGCCCCGAACGCGAGCAGTACTTC.

This clonotype appeared a few times. The V and J genes are TRBV12-5 and TRBJ1-1, with D uncertain. Trimming took off 3 bases at V and 1 base at J, with 6 bases between the two ends. Germline V gene data show CDR1 as LGHNT and CDR2 as FRNRAP. This CDR3 is 13 amino acids long. CDR3 loop: CASGLRENTEAFF. DNA of the CDR3: TGTGCTAGTGGTTTAAGGGAGAACACTGAAGCTTTCTTT.

The sample holds a few counts of this clonotype. The rearrangement joins TRBV10-3 to TRBJ1-5; D call uncertain. This CDR3 spans 14 amino acids. Per the germline V gene, CDR1 is ENHRY and CDR2 is SYGVKD. Trimming shortened V by 6 bases and J by 4 bases, and 13 bases separated the two germline ends. The CDR3 DNA sequence: TGTGCCATCAGCACCGACGGCAGAAATCAGCCCCAGCATTTT. Translated: CAISTDGRNQPQHF.

This clonotype occurred many times. CDR3 nucleotide sequence: TGCGCCAGCAGCCAAGAGGTCCGGACAGGGAATAACATTCAGTACTTC. Protein product: CASSQEVRTGNNIQYF. This chain uses TRBV4-3 with TRBJ2-4; TRBD1 aligns across 8 bases. The CDR3 is 16 amino acids. Germline V gene sequence: CDR1 LGHNA, CDR2 YSLEER. V shed 0 bases, J shed 7 bases, and the junction held 8 bases outside the gene matches.

V is TRBV29-1 and J is TRBJ2-1; 9 bases match TRBD2. Germline-derived CDR1 and CDR2 are SQVTM and ANQGSEA. CDR3 length equals 14 residues. V dropped 7 bases and J dropped 10; count of bases not matched to a gene: 14. This CDR3 is CSGSSRGGAREQFF. The CDR3 nucleotides read TGCAGCGGGTCTTCGCGCGGGGGGGCTCGGGAGCAGTTCTTC.

The chain joins TRBV7-9 to TRBJ2-7; 9 bases match TRBD1. The V and J ends lost 8 bases and 1 base, in that order; junction bases with no gene match: 12. Germline assignment: CDR1 SEHNR and CDR2 FQNEAQ (reference sequence). There are 16 residues in the CDR3. The CDR3 region is CASAPTPGTGSYEQYF. CDR3 nucleotide sequence: TGTGCCAGCGCCCCAACGCCGGGGACAGGGTCCTACGAGCAGTACTTC.

This chain uses TRBV21-1 with TRBJ2-1. TRBV21-1 is a pseudogene locus. There are 15 residues in the CDR3. CDR3 sequence (DNA): TGTGCCAGCAGCAAATACACTGAATCCTACAATGAGCAGTTCTTC. Its protein product is CASSKYTESYNEQFF.

The V and J genes are TRBV5-6 and TRBJ2-5; TRBD1 matches 8 bases. CDR1 and CDR2 from the germline V gene are SGHDT and YYEEEE. This CDR3 has 14 amino acids. V trimming: 6 bases; J trimming: 5 bases; junction bases outside the gene matches: 9. CDR3 sequence (DNA): TGTGCCAGCAAGGGGACAGGCTCGCGGGAGACCCAGTACTTC. This translates into CASKGTGSRETQYF.

This clonotype turned up a few times. The chain uses TRBV20-1 and TRBJ2-3, with D perhaps matching TRBD2 (6 bases). This CDR3 comprises 16 residues. V was clipped by 3 bases and J by 2 bases, with 18 bases between them. Germline CDR1 is DFQATT and CDR2 is SNEGSKA (reference sequence). In nucleotides, the CDR3 is TGCAGTGCTAGGGAAGGGAGGCGGAGCTACACAGATACGCAGTATTTT. As protein: CSAREGRRSYTDTQYF.

This clonotype was detected a few times. This chain uses TRBV12-3 or TRBV12-4 with TRBJ2-1; 9 bases fit TRBD2. This CDR3 has 16 amino acids. J gave up 5 bases and V 3 bases, and 8 bases lay outside the gene matches. CDR3 amino acids: CASSFFAGGSNNEQFF. CDR3 DNA: TGTGCCAGCAGTTTTTTTGCGGGAGGGTCGAACAATGAGCAGTTCTTC.

The chain has TRBV5-1 and TRBJ2-1; D might be TRBD1 or TRBD2, each matching 5 bases. This CDR3 spans 14 amino acids. The ends were cut back, 4 bases at V and 10 bases at J, with 18 bases in the middle. Germline CDR1 is SGHRS and CDR2 is YFSETQ. This chain's CDR3 is CASSPRGVGEEQFF. The CDR3 nucleotides read TGCGCCAGCAGCCCCCGAGGGGTTGGGGAAGAGCAGTTCTTC.

This chain joins TRBV20-1 and TRBJ2-7; 7 bases fit TRBD1. CDR3 length: 14 amino acids. V lost 5 bases to trimming and J lost 3 bases; unmatched junction nucleotides: 10. Germline assignment: CDR1 DFQATT and CDR2 SNEGSKA (reference sequence). This chain's CDR3 is CSAGIQGKNYEQYF. The CDR3 nucleotides are TGCAGTGCTGGAATACAGGGGAAGAACTACGAGCAGTACTTC.

This chain uses TRBV20-1 with TRBJ2-3; 13 nucleotides line up with TRBD2. CDR1 DFQATT and CDR2 SNEGSKA come from the germline V gene (reference sequence). Germline trimming cut 6 bases from V and 0 bases from J; bases unmatched to any gene: 9. This CDR3 has 17 amino acids. CDR3 in DNA: TGCAGTGCGCGGACTAGCGGGGGTTCCTCTAGCACAGATACGCAGTATTTT. Translating gives CSARTSGGSSSTDTQYF.

This clonotype was counted ten times or more. The V call is TRBV4-3, the J call TRBJ2-7; 7 bases match TRBD2. Germline trimming cut 2 bases from V and 3 bases from J; bases unmatched to any gene: 7. The CDR3 has 15 amino acids. CDR1 is LGHNA, CDR2 YSLEER, per germline. For the CDR3, the DNA is TGCGCCAGCAGCCAACGGCTAGCGGAGAGCTACGAGCAGTACTTC. Translating it yields CASSQRLAESYEQYF.

This sequence joins TRBV7-9 and TRBJ2-1; no definite D call. The germline gives CDR1 SEHNR, CDR2 FQNEAQ (reference sequence). Trimming pared 5 bases from V and 4 bases from J, leaving 12 bases between. CDR3 size: 14 residues. In nucleotides, the CDR3 is TGTGCCAGCAGCCTACCTGTAGGTTACAATGAGCAGTTCTTC. This translates into CASSLPVGYNEQFF.

This clonotype was observed a handful of times. The chain links TRBV20-1 to TRBJ2-7; 12 bases agree with TRBD2. J gave up 3 bases and V 5 bases, and 8 bases lay outside the gene matches. Per the germline V gene, CDR1 is DFQATT and CDR2 is SNEGSKA (reference sequence). The CDR3 has 15 residues. CDR3 region: CSALNTTSGSYEQYF. The CDR3 DNA follows: TGCAGTGCTCTTAACACGACTAGCGGGAGCTACGAGCAGTACTTC.

The chain links TRBV7-2 to TRBJ2-5, with D unresolved. Germline lookup yields CDR1 SGHTA and CDR2 FQGNSA. The CDR3 has 11 amino acids. V lost 6 bases and J lost 9, with 11 bases in between. The CDR3 protein is CASRADLAQYF. CDR3 sequence (DNA): TGTGCCAGCAGGGCCGATCTGGCCCAGTACTTC.

This clonotype has only a few counts. This sequence joins TRBV20-1 and TRBJ2-3, with 12 bases that match TRBD2. Looked up from germline, CDR1 is DFQATT and CDR2 is SNEGSKA (reference sequence). V shed 6 bases, J shed 12 bases, and the junction held 13 bases outside the gene matches. This CDR3 region has 14 residues. In DNA form, the CDR3 reads TGCAGTGCCTCGACTAGCGGGGGTGGGATTTCTCAGTATTTT. Translation: CSASTSGGGISQYF.

The chain carries TRBV15 and TRBJ2-3; 7 bases are shared with TRBD2. Per germline, CDR1 LNHNV and CDR2 YYDKDF (reference sequence). J gave up 1 base and V 0 bases, and 7 bases lay outside the gene matches. This CDR3 is 17 amino acids long. The chain's CDR3 is CATSRDYPAGRTDTQYF. The CDR3 region has the DNA TGTGCCACCAGCAGAGATTACCCAGCGGGACGCACAGATACGCAGTATTTT. Full variable domain (missing parts from reference TRBV15 and TRBJ2-3): DAMVIQNPRYQVTQFGKPVTLSCSQTLNHNVMYWYQQKSSQAPKLLFHYYDKDFNNEADTPDNFQSRRPNTSFCFLDIRSPGLGDTAMYLCATSRDYPAGRTDTQYFGPGTRLTVL.

This chain joins TRBV12-3 or TRBV12-4 and TRBJ1-1; 9 bases match TRBD1. CDR3 length: 16 amino acids. J lost 4 bases, V lost 6 bases, and 12 bases had no gene match. The CDR3 sequence is CASSKTGGSGSTEAFF. CDR3 bases: TGTGCCAGCAGCAAAACAGGGGGCAGTGGATCCACTGAAGCTTTCTTT.

This clonotype was found many times. The chain joins TRBV5-1 to TRBJ2-1, with 8 bases fitting TRBD1. The CDR3 is 17 amino acids. With 4 bases clipped from V and 4 bases from J, the junction kept 13 bases outside the gene matches. Per germline, CDR1 SGHRS and CDR2 YFSETQ. CDR3 bases: TGCGCCAGCAGCACGTTTCCCGGGACAGGTATATACAATGAGCAGTTCTTC. It translates to CASSTFPGTGIYNEQFF.

This clonotype was seen repeatedly, ten times or more. The CDR3 region has the DNA TGTGCCATCACCAGACAGGGGACGGACGAGCAGTACTTC. Its protein is CAITRQGTDEQYF. The chain couples TRBV10-3 to TRBJ2-7; TRBD1 matches at 8 bases. CDR3 length: 13 residues. The V gene end was trimmed by 7 bases and the J gene end by 5 bases; junction bases not matched to a gene: 7. CDR1 and CDR2 from the germline V gene are ENHRY and SYGVKD.

CDR3 sequence reads: CASSLSGGMGQPQHF. The CDR3, as DNA: TGTGCCAGCAGCTTAAGCGGAGGAATGGGTCAGCCCCAGCATTTT. This sequence joins TRBV7-2 and TRBJ1-5; the D is unclear. Looked up from germline, CDR1 is SGHTA and CDR2 is FQGNSA. This CDR3 contains 15 residues. With 2 bases removed from V and 6 bases from J, the gap between germline ends came to 14 bases. The complete variable domain, with remaining parts taken from reference TRBV7-2 and TRBJ1-5, reads GAGVSQSPSNKVTEKGKDVELRCDPISGHTALYWYRQSLGQGLEFLIYFQGNSAPDKSGLPSDRFSAERTGGSVSTLTIQRTQQEDSAVYLCASSLSGGMGQPQHFGDGTRLSIL.

This chain connects TRBV5-5 to TRBJ1-1; D perhaps matches TRBD1 (5 bases). Germline assignment: CDR1 SGHKS and CDR2 YYEKEE (reference sequence). The V and J ends lost 0 bases and 3 bases respectively, with 12 bases between them. The CDR3 consists of 15 residues. CDR3 coding DNA: TGTGCCAGCAGCTTGGGGGACCGGACGTACACTGAAGCTTTCTTT. Its translation: CASSLGDRTYTEAFF.

This chain links TRBV20-1 with TRBJ2-1, with 9 bases fitting TRBD1. Germline CDR1 DFQATT, CDR2 SNEGSKA (reference sequence). The CDR3 is made up of 14 amino acids. J lost 9 bases, V lost 3 bases, and 9 bases had no gene match. CDR3 DNA sequence: TGCAGTGCTAGGGCCGGGACAGGGTCAGGTGAGCAGTTCTTC. The encoded protein is CSARAGTGSGEQFF.

This rearrangement joins TRBV20-1 to TRBJ2-7, with a possible D match to TRBD1 (5 bases). Trimming cost V 5 bases and J 1 base, with 18 bases left between them. This CDR3 is built from 15 residues. CDR1 is DFQATT and CDR2 is SNEGSKA in the germline V gene (reference sequence). The CDR3 protein is CSAVKGVRISYEQYF. DNA for the CDR3: TGCAGTGCTGTTAAAGGGGTCCGAATTTCCTACGAGCAGTACTTC.

The CDR3 loop reads CASRKYGYTF. The CDR3 bases are TGCGCCAGCAGGAAATATGGCTACACCTTC. The rearrangement uses TRBV10-2 and TRBJ1-2; D is undetermined. The V and J ends lost 6 bases and 5 bases respectively, with 4 bases between them. Germline-derived CDR1 and CDR2 are WSHSY and SAAADI. This CDR3 has 10 amino acids.

This clonotype has only a few counts. The chain uses TRBV20-1 and TRBJ1-1; D is undetermined. Trimming cost V 6 bases and J 3 bases, with 14 bases left between them. The CDR3 spans 13 residues. Germline CDR1 reads DFQATT; CDR2 reads SNEGSKA (reference sequence). The DNA of the CDR3 is TGCAGTGCCGACCGCGGGTTGGACACTGAAGCTTTCTTT. It encodes CSADRGLDTEAFF.